The sequence of this TCR beta chain was determined in a study of shared clonotypes between healthy human individuals. Sequencing used immunoSEQ multiplex PCR; TCRdb keeps in-frame clones, though not all of them. The table lists approximately 1.5 million clones, roughly 98% of them singletons, with around 0.47% in the top ten. The junction had 6 bases not matched to a gene; V was cut back by 7 bases and J by 6 bases. The CDR3 is 15 residues long. Germline V gene sequence: CDR1 SQVTM, CDR2 ANQGSEA. Material: naive CD4+ T cells sorted from blood. Subset given: CD45RA+ positively selected. This chain uses TRBV29-1 with TRBJ2-2, with 15 positions matching TRBD2. This TCR was recovered from a man under 40 in good health. The CDR3 DNA is TGCAGCGCCGGGACTAGCGGGAGGATCGCCGGGGAGCTGTTTTTT. Translation: CSAGTSGRIAGELFF.